The TCR beta chain under discussion was sequenced for a study of cytomegalovirus exposure and HLA in healthy donors. Method: immunoSEQ multiplex PCR; TCRdb's copy keeps in-frame clones and lacks some. This repertoire shows about 130,000 clones, approximately 84% found once; its top ten account for roughly 27%. This CDR3 contains 15 residues. CDR1 and CDR2 (germline): SGHRS, YFSETQ. The V and J ends lost 4 bases and 5 bases, in that order; junction bases with no gene match: 9. V is TRBV5-1 and J is TRBJ1-1, with TRBD1 matching over 9 bases. This clonotype was sampled from a man aged 25 to 45 in good health and CMV-seropositive. Sequencing used PBMCs. CDR3 loop: CASSTLTGGTTEAFF. CDR3 nucleotide sequence: TGCGCCAGCAGCACGTTGACAGGGGGAACGACTGAAGCTTTCTTT.